This T cell receptor beta chain was recorded in a study of T cells in tumors after PD-1 blockade. V was pared by 4 bases and J by 3 bases, with 10 bases between. Germline assignment: CDR1 LGHDT and CDR2 YNNKEL (reference sequence). The CDR3 loop spans 15 amino acids. Repertoires were generated with immunoSEQ multiplex PCR, while TCRdb's copy carries only in-frame clones and drops some. This table holds about 47,000 clones, approximately 80% found once. This sample comprised PBMCs, obtained before anti-PD-1 therapy. The receptor was isolated from a human donor with advanced basal cell or squamous cell carcinoma (not recorded which). The V and J genes are TRBV3-1 (or the pseudogene TRBV3-2) and TRBJ2-6; D unresolved. CDR3 region: CASSPRSGGANVLTF. The DNA of the CDR3 is TGTGCCAGCAGCCCCCGGTCTGGTGGGGCCAACGTCCTGACTTTC.